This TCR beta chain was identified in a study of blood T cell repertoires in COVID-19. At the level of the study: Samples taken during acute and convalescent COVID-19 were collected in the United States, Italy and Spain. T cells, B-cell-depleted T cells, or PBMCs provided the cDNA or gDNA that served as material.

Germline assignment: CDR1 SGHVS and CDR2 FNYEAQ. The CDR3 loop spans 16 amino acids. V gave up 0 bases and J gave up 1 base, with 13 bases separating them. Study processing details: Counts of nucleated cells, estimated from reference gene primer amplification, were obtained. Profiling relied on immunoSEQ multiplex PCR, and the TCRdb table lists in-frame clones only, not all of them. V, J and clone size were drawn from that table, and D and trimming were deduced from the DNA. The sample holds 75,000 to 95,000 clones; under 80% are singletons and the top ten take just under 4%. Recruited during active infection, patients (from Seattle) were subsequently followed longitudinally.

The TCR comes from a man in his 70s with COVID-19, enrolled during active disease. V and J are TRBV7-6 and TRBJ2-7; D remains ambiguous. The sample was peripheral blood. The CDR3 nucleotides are TGTGCCAGCAGCTTAGCCCCTCAAGCGTCTTCCTACGAGCAGTACTTC. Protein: CASSLAPQASSYEQYF.